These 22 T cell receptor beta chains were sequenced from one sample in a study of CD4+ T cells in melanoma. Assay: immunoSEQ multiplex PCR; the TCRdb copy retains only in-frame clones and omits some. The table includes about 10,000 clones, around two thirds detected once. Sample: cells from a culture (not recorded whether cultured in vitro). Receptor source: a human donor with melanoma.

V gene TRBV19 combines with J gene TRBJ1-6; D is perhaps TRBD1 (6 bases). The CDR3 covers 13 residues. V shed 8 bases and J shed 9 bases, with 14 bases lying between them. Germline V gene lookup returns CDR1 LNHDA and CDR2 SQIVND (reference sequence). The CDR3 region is CASADRRGSPLHF. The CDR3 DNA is TGTGCCAGTGCCGACAGGAGAGGTTCACCCCTCCACTTT.

In DNA form, the CDR3 reads TGTGCCAGCAGCTTATTTAGGGACTCAGAGACCCAGTACTTC. As protein: CASSLFRDSETQYF. The rearrangement joins TRBV7-3 to TRBJ2-5; D is perhaps TRBD2 (6 bases). V shed 2 bases and J shed 4 bases, with 11 bases lying between them. CDR1 is SGHTA and CDR2 is FQGTGA in the germline V gene. The CDR3 runs to 14 residues.

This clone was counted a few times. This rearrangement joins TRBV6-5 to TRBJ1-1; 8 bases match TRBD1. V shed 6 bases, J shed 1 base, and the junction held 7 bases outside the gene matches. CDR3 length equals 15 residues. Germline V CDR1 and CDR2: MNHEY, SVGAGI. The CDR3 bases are TGTGCCAGCAGACCCGCCGGGACAGGGAACACTGAAGCTTTCTTT. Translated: CASRPAGTGNTEAFF.

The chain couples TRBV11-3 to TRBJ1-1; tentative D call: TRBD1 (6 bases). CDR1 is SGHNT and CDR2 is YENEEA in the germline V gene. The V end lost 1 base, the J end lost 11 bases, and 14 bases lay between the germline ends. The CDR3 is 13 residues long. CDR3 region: CASSLVPGTLAFF. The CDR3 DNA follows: TGTGCCAGCAGCTTAGTGCCAGGGACACTCGCTTTCTTT. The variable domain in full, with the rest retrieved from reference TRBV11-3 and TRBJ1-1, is EAGVVQSPRYKIIEKKQPVAFWCNPISGHNTLYWYLQNLGQGPELLIRYENEEAVDDSQLPKDRFSAERLKGVDSTLKIQPAELGDSAVYLCASSLVPGTLAFFGQGTRLTVV.

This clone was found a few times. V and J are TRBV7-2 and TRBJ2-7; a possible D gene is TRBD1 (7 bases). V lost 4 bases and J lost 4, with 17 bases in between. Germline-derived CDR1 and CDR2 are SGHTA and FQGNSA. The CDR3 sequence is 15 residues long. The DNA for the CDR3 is TGTGCCAGCAGCTCAGGGGGGACTTGGATTTACGAGCAGTACTTC. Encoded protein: CASSSGGTWIYEQYF.

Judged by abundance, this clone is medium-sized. The CDR3 DNA follows: TGTGCCAGCAGGCCCCAGGGTGACTATGGCTACACCTTC. Its protein product is CASRPQGDYGYTF. This rearrangement joins TRBV5-4 to TRBJ1-2; a possible D gene is TRBD1 (5 bases). The germline CDR1 and CDR2 sequences are SGHNT and YYREEE (reference sequence). V was shortened by 5 bases and J by 3 bases, with 11 bases between the two germline ends. The CDR3 covers 13 residues.

This chain's CDR3 is CASTTFGGQPQHF. The CDR3 DNA follows: TGTGCCAGCACCACCTTCGGAGGTCAGCCCCAGCATTTT. The J gene is TRBJ1-5, the V gene TRBV2; no clear D gene. V shed 7 bases and J shed 6 bases, with 13 bases lying between them. This CDR3 is built from 13 residues. Germline lookup yields CDR1 SNHLY and CDR2 FYNNEI.

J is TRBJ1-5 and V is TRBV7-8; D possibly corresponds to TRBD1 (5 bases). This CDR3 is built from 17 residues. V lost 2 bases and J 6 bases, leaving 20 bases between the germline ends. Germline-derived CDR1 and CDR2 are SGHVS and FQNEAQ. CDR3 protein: CASSLSARGFSGQPQHF. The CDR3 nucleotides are TGTGCCAGCAGCTTATCAGCGCGGGGGTTCTCAGGTCAGCCCCAGCATTTT.

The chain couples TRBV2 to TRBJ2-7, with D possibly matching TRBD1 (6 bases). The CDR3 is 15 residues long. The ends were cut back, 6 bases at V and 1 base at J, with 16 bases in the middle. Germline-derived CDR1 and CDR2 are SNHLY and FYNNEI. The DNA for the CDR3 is TGTGCCAGCAGGTTCCGGGACAAAGGATCCTACGAGCAGTACTTC. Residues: CASRFRDKGSYEQYF.

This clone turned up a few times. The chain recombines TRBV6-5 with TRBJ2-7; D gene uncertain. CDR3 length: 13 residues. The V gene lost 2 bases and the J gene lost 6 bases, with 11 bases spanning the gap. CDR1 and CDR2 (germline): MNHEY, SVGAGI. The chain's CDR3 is CASSYGPVGEQYF. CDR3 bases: TGTGCCAGCAGTTACGGCCCCGTGGGCGAGCAGTACTTC.

CDR3 region: CASSLISPNEKLFF. In DNA, the CDR3 is TGTGCCAGCAGCTTGATATCCCCTAATGAAAAACTGTTTTTT. J is TRBJ1-4 and V is TRBV7-9; D is uncertain. V shed 3 bases and J shed 3 bases, with 8 bases lying between them. Germline loops: CDR1 SEHNR, CDR2 FQNEAQ (reference sequence). The CDR3 extends over 14 amino acids.

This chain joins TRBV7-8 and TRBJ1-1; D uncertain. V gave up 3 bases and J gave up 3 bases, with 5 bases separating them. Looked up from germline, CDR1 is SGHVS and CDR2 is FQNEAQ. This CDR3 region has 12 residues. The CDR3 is CASSFRDTEAFF. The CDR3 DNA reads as TGTGCCAGCAGCTTCCGGGACACTGAAGCTTTCTTT.

DNA for the CDR3: TGTGCCTGGAATTGGGCCCTCCAGGGCTACACCTTC. It translates to CAWNWALQGYTF. This sequence joins TRBV30 and TRBJ1-2; D call uncertain. Germline CDR1 and CDR2: GTSNPN and SVGIG (reference sequence). Trimming stripped 4 bases from V and 8 bases from J, with 14 bases between. This CDR3 is 12 amino acids long.

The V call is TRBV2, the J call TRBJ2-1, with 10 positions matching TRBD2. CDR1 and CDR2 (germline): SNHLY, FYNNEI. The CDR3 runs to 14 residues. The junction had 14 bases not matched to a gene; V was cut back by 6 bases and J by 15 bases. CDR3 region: CASRISRTSGVPFF. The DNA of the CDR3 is TGTGCCAGCAGGATCTCCCGGACTAGCGGCGTCCCGTTCTTC.

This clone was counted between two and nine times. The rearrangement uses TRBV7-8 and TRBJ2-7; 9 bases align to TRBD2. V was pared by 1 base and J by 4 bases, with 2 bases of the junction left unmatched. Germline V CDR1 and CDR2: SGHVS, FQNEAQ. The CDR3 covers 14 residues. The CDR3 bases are TGTGCCAGCAGCTTAGGGACTAGCGTATACGAGCAGTACTTC. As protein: CASSLGTSVYEQYF.

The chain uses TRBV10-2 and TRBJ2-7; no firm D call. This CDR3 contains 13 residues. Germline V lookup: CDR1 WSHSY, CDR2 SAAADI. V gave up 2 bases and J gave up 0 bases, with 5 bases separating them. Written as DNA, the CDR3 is TGCGCCAGCAGTGAGGACAACTCCTACGAGCAGTACTTC. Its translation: CASSEDNSYEQYF.

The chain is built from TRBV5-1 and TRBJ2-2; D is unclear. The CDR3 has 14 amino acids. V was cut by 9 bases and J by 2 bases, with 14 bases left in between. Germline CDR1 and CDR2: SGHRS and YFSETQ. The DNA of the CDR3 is TGCGCCACCACGGCGGACCCCAACACCGGGGAGCTGTTTTTT. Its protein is CATTADPNTGELFF.

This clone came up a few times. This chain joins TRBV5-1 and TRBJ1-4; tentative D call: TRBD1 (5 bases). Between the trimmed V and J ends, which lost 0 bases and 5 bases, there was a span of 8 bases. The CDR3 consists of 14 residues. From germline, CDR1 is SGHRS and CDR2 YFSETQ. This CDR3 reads CASSLDKGNEKLFF. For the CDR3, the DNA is TGCGCCAGCAGCTTGGACAAGGGGAATGAAAAACTGTTTTTT.

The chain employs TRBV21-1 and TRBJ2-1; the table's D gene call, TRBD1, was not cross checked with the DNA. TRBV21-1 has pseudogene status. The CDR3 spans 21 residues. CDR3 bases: TGTGCCAGCAGCCATTCTGGCCGGGACAGGGTCTACTTTAGCTCCTACAATGAGCAGTTCTTC. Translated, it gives CASSHSGRDRVYFSSYNEQFF.

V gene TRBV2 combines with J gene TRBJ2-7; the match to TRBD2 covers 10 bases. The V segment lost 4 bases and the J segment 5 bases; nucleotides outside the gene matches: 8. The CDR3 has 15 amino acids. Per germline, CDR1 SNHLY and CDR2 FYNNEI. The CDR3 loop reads CASSGNSGGFDEQYF. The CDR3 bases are TGTGCCAGCAGTGGGAATAGCGGGGGGTTTGACGAGCAGTACTTC.

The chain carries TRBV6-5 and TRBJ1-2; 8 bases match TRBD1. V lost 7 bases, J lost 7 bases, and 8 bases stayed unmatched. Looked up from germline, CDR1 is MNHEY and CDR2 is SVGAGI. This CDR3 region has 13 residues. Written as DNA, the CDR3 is TGTGCCAGCACCGACAGGGGAGCTCTTGGCTACACCTTC. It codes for CASTDRGALGYTF.

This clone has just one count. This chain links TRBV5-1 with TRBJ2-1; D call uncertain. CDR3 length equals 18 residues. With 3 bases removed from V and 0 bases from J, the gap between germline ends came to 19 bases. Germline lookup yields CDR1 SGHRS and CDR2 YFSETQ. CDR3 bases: TGCGCCAGCAGCTCAAGGTATCTGGGCGCGCTCTCCTACAATGAGCAGTTCTTC. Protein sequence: CASSSRYLGALSYNEQFF.